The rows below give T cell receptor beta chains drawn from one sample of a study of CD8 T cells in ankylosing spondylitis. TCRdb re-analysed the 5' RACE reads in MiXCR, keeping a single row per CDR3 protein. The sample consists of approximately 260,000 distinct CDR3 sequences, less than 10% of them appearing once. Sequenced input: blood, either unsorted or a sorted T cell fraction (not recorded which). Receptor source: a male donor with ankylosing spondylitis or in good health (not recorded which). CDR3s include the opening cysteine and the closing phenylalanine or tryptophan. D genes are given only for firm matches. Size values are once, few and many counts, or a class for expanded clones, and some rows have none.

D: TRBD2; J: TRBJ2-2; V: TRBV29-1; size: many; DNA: TGCAGCGTTGGCCCTTTGGGGGGGGTCACCGGGGAGCTGTTTTTT; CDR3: CSVGPLGGVTGELFF
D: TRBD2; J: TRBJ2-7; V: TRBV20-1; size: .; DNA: TGCAGTGCCCTGAGTGGGACTAGCGGGAGGTTCTCCTACGAGCAGTACTTC; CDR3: CSALSGTSGRFSYEQYF
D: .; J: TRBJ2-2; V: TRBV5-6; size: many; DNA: TGTGCCAGCAGCCCCGACCCGGGGACGGGGACCGGGGAGCTGTTTTTT; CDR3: CASSPDPGTGTGELFF
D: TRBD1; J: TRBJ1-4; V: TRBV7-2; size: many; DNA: TGTGCCAGCAGCTTGGGCCCGGGACAGACTAATGAAAAACTGTTTTTT; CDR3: CASSLGPGQTNEKLFF
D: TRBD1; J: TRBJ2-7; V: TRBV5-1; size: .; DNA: TGCGCCAGCAGCTTGGGGGACAGGCACTCCTACGAGCAGTACTTC; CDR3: CASSLGDRHSYEQYF
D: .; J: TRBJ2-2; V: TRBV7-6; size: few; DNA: TGTGCCAGCAGCCCCGGGCCCTACGGGGAGCTGTTTTTT; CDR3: CASSPGPYGELFF
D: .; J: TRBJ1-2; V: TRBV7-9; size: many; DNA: TGTGCCAGCAGCCTTCAGGGGACCCTCTTAGGCGGCTACACCTTC; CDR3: CASSLQGTLLGGYTF
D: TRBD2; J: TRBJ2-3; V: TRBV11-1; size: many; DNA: TGTGCCAGCAGCGGGCTAGCGGGGGAATACTCTAGCACAGATACGCAGTATTTT; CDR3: CASSGLAGEYSSTDTQYF
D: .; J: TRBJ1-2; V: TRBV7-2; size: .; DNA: TGTGCCAGCAGCACAAGCCTCTATGGCTACACCTTC; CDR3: CASSTSLYGYTF
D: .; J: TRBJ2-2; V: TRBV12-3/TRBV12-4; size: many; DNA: TGTGCCAGCAACCCTAGGGGGGATAGAGACACCGGGGAGCTGTTTTTT; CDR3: CASNPRGDRDTGELFF
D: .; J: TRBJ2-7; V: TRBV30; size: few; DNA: TGTGCCTGGAGCCTTAGCGGGTGGGGGCCCCAGATCAACGAGCAGTACTTC; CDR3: CAWSLSGWGPQINEQYF
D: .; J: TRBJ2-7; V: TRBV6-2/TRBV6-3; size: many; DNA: TGTGCCAGCAGTTACTCGATGGGGACCAGGCAGTACTTC; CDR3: CASSYSMGTRQYF
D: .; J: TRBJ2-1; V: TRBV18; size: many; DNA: TGTGCCAGCTCACCGACTACCTCCTACAATGAGCAGTTCTTC; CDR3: CASSPTTSYNEQFF
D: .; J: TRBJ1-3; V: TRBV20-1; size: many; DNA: TGCAGTGCTAGCAGGGGAACTGGAAACACCATATATTTT; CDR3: CSASRGTGNTIYF
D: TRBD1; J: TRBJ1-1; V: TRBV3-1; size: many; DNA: TGTGCCAGCAGCCTCTCGGGACAGGGAGGGACTGAAGCTTTCTTT; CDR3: CASSLSGQGGTEAFF
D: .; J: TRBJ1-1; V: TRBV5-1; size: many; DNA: TGCGCCAGCAGCTATATCCAGGGCTCCGCTGAAGCTTTCTTT; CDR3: CASSYIQGSAEAFF
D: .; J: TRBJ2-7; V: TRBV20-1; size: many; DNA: TGCAGTGCTTCTCGGGACTGGGGACCCGAGCAGTACTTC; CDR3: CSASRDWGPEQYF
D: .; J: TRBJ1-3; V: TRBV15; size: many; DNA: TGTGCCACCGCAAGTATGGCTGGAAACACCATATATTTT; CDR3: CATASMAGNTIYF
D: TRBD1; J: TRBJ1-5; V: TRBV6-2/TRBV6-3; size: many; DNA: TGTGCCAGCAGTTATTGGAGATCCAGGGGGTATAGCAATCAGCCCCAGCATTTT; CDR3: CASSYWRSRGYSNQPQHF
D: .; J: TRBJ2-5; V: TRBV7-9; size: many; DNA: TGTGCCAGCAGCTTTTCAGTAGAGCAAGAGACCCAGTACTTC; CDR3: CASSFSVEQETQYF
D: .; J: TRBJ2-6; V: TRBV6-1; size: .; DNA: TGTGCCAGCAGGGCGGACAGCTCTGGGGCCAACGTCCTGACTTTC; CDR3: CASRADSSGANVLTF
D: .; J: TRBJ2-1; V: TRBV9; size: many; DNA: TGTGCCAGCAGCGTAGTGAACAATGAGCAGTTCTTC; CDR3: CASSVVNNEQFF
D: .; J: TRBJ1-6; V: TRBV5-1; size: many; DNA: TGCGCCAGCAGCTTGGGACAGCCTTATTCACCCCTCCACTTT; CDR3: CASSLGQPYSPLHF
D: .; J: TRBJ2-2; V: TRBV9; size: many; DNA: TGTGCCAGCAGCGTGTATGGGTACGGGGAGCTGTTTTTT; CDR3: CASSVYGYGELFF
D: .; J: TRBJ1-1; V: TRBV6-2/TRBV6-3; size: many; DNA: TGTGCCAGCAGTTCCACCATCCTCCAGGGTACTGAAGCTTTCTTT; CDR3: CASSSTILQGTEAFF
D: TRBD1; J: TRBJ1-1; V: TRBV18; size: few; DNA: TGTGCCAGCTCACCTACGGGACAGGGGGCGCAGACTGAAGCTTTCTTT; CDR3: CASSPTGQGAQTEAFF
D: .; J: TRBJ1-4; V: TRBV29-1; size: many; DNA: TGCAGCGTTGCTACAGGGAGTTTATATGAAAAACTGTTTTTT; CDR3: CSVATGSLYEKLFF
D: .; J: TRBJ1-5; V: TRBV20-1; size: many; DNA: TGCAGTGCTAGAGATCATCGGGAAAACAATCAGCCCCAGCATTTT; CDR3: CSARDHRENNQPQHF
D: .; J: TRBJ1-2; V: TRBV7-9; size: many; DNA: TGTGCCAGCAGCCCCGACGCGGGGCGTCCTCGCTATGGCTACACCTTC; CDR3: CASSPDAGRPRYGYTF
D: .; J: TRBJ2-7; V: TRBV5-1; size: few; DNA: TGCGCCAGCAGCCCTGGTGGGAAAGGCGGCTACGAGCAGTACTTC; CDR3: CASSPGGKGGYEQYF
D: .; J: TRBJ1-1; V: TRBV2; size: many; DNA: TGTGCCAGAAGACAGACGAACACTGAAGCTTTCTTT; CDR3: CARRQTNTEAFF
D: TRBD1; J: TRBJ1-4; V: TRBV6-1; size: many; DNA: TGTGCCAGCAGGCGACAGGGTAAAGAAAAACTGTTTTTT; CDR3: CASRRQGKEKLFF
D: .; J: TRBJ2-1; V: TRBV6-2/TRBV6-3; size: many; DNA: TGTGCCAGCACCTCTCCCGAGCGATTCAATGAGCAGTTCTTC; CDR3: CASTSPERFNEQFF
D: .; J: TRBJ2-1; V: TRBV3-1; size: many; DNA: TGTGCCAGCAGCCAAGTTTCTTACAGCGTTAGCTCCTACAATGAGCAGTTCTTC; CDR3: CASSQVSYSVSSYNEQFF
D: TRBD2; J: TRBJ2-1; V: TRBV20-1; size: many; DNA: TGCAGTGCTAGAGGACTAAGCGGGAGGGCCCTGAATGAGCAGTTCTTC; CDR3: CSARGLSGRALNEQFF
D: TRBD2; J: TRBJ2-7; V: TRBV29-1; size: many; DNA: TGCAGCGTTGATCGCAGCGGGAGCTCCTACGAGCAGTACTTC; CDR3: CSVDRSGSSYEQYF
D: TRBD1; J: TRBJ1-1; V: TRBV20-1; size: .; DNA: TGCAGTGCGGGGGACAGGGGGTTGAGGAACACTGAAGCTTTCTTT; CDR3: CSAGDRGLRNTEAFF
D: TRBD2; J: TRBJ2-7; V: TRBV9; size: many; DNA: TGTGCCAGCAGCCCAGAAGGGACTACCGCCTACGAGCAGTACTTC; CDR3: CASSPEGTTAYEQYF
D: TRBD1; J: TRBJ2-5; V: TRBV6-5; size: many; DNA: TGTGCCACTGGGACAGGGGGAGAGACCCAGTACTTC; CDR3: CATGTGGETQYF
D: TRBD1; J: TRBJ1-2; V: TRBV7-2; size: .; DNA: TGTGCCAGCAGCTTAGGACAGGGGGTGAACTATGGCTACACCTTC; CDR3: CASSLGQGVNYGYTF
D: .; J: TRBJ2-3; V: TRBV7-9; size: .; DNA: TGTGCCAGCAGCTTGAAGTTACGGACAAGGGGCACAGATACGCAGTATTTT; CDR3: CASSLKLRTRGTDTQYF
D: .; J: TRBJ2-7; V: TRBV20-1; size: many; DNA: TGCAGTGCTAGGGACAGTATTGAGCAGTACTTC; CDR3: CSARDSIEQYF
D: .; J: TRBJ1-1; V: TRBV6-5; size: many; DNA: TGTGCCAGCAGTAACGAATTCCCGAACACTGAAGCTTTCTTT; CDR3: CASSNEFPNTEAFF
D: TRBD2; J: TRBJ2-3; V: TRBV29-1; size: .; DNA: TGCAGCGTTGTACCCCTCCTAGCGGGGACAGATACGCAGTATTTT; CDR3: CSVVPLLAGTDTQYF
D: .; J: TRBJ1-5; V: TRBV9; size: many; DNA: TGTGCCAGCAGCGTAGGGACAGTCGACGGTCAGCCCCAGCATTTT; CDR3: CASSVGTVDGQPQHF
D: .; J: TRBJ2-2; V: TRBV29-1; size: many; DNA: TGCAGCGTCTCGAGGAGTTCGAACACCGGGGAGCTGTTTTTT; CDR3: CSVSRSSNTGELFF
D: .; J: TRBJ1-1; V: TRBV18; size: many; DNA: TGTGCCAGCTCACCCCAAGGGCAGACGAACACTGAAGCTTTCTTT; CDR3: CASSPQGQTNTEAFF
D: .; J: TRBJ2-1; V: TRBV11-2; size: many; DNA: TGTGCCAGCAGCACAACGGGGACCAATGAGCAGTTCTTC; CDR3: CASSTTGTNEQFF
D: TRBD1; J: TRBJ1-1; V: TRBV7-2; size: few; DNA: TGTGCCAGCAGCTTACGGTTTGGGACAGATGAAGCTTTCTTT; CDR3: CASSLRFGTDEAFF
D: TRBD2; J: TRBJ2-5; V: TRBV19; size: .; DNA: TGTGCCAGTAGTAGGACTAGCGGGAGCGGAGAGACCCAGTACTTC; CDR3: CASSRTSGSGETQYF
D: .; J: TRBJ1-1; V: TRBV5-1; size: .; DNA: TGCGCCAGCAGCTTGGCCAGTTCGAACACTGAAGCTTTCTTT; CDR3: CASSLASSNTEAFF
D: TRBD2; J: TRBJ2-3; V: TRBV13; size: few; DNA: TGTGCCAGCAGCTACAGGACTAGCGGGAACACAGATACGCAGTATTTT; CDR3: CASSYRTSGNTDTQYF
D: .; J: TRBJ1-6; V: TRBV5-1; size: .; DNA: TGCGCCAGCAGCTTTTCTCCGGGACAAGATAATTCACCCCTCCACTTT; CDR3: CASSFSPGQDNSPLHF
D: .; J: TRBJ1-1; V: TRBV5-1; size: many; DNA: TGCGCCAGCAGCTTCGGGCAGGGGAGCACTGAAGCTTTCTTT; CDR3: CASSFGQGSTEAFF
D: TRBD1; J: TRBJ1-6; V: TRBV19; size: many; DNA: TGTGCCAGTAGCGTCACCGGGACAGCCTATAATTCACCCCTCCACTTT; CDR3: CASSVTGTAYNSPLHF
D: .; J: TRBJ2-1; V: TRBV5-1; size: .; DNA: TGCGCCAGCAGGCGCGAAGGGCATGAGCAGTTCTTC; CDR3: CASRREGHEQFF
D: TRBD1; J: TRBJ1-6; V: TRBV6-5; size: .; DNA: TGTGCCAGCAGTTACGGGACAGTTTGGAATTCACCCCTCCACTTT; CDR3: CASSYGTVWNSPLHF
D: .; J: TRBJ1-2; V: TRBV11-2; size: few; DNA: TGTGCCAGCAGCTTTCATTTCGCCCCGAGGCAGGTGAACTATGGCTACACCTTC; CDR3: CASSFHFAPRQVNYGYTF